A single sample is the source of the 18 T cell receptor beta chains below, sequenced in a study of blood T cell repertoires in COVID-19. This table comes from immunoSEQ multiplex PCR, and its TCRdb copy is limited to in-frame clones, with some not included. The data hold around 70,000 clones, with 80% to 90% observed a single time. The sequencing sample was made of peripheral blood. The receptors come from a woman of 80 years or more with active or convalescent COVID-19.

V gene TRBV24-1 combines with J gene TRBJ2-4; a possible D gene is TRBD1 (8 bases). Germline V gene data show CDR1 as KGHDR and CDR2 as SFDVKD. This CDR3 contains 15 residues. V shed 3 bases and J shed 3 bases, with 11 bases lying between them. CDR3 DNA sequence: TGTGCCACCAGTGATACAGGGGGGGGCAAAAACATTCAGTACTTC. Translation gives CATSDTGGGKNIQYF.

The rearrangement uses TRBV29-1 and TRBJ1-1; D is perhaps TRBD1 (5 bases). Trimming removed 3 bases from V and 5 bases from J, with 13 bases in between. Germline-derived CDR1 and CDR2 are SQVTM and ANQGSEA. The CDR3 length is 13 residues. CDR3 nucleotides: TGCAGCGTTGATGTTCTGGGGGGTACTGAAGCTTTCTTT. The encoded protein is CSVDVLGGTEAFF. Looking up the rest from reference TRBV29-1 and TRBJ1-1 gives the full variable domain: SAVISQKPSRDICQRGTSLTIQCQVDSQVTMMFWYRQQPGQSLTLIATANQGSEATYESGFVIDKFPISRPNLTFSTLTVSNMSPEDSSIYLCSVDVLGGTEAFFGQGTRLTVV.

The J gene is TRBJ2-1, the V gene TRBV10-3; 7 bases map to TRBD1. Trimming removed 2 bases from V and 5 bases from J; junction bases left unmatched: 12. This CDR3 is 17 amino acids long. Looked up from germline, CDR1 is ENHRY and CDR2 is SYGVKD. CDR3 sequence (DNA): TGTGCCATCAGTGAGCGCCCGGGACAGTGGATAAACAATGAGCAGTTCTTC. Its translation is CAISERPGQWINNEQFF.

V usage is TRBV6-5 and J usage is TRBJ1-5; no reliable D call. The CDR3 spans 15 residues. Trimming stripped 5 bases from V and 2 bases from J, with 13 bases between. Per germline, CDR1 MNHEY and CDR2 SVGAGI. The CDR3 bases are TGTGCCAGCAGTCGGGGTGGTGATGGCAATCAGCCCCAGCATTTT. It is translated as CASSRGGDGNQPQHF.

The V call is TRBV4-3, the J call TRBJ1-2, with a weak D call TRBD1 (6 bases). Trimming took off 0 bases at V and 8 bases at J, with 28 bases between the two ends. The CDR3 covers 19 residues. Germline V gene data show CDR1 as LGHNA and CDR2 as YSLEER. The CDR3 protein is CASSQDWALVGAPSEGYTF. The CDR3 bases are TGCGCCAGCAGCCAAGATTGGGCGTTAGTGGGGGCTCCTAGTGAGGGCTACACCTTC.

V and J are TRBV10-3 and TRBJ1-4; D perhaps matches TRBD1 (6 bases). The CDR3 runs 15 residues. Germline-derived CDR1 and CDR2 are ENHRY and SYGVKD. The V end was cut by 4 bases, the J end by 4 bases, with 13 bases between. CDR3 bases: TGTGCCATCAGTGGGGGGACAAACGTTAATGAAAAACTGTTTTTT. Its protein is CAISGGTNVNEKLFF.

The chain employs TRBV3-1 (or the pseudogene TRBV3-2) and TRBJ2-5, with a tentative D call TRBD1 (6 bases). Trimming cost V 1 base and J 7 bases, with 16 bases left between them. Per the germline V gene, CDR1 is LGHDT and CDR2 is YNNKEL (reference sequence). The CDR3 has 15 amino acids. This chain's CDR3 is CASSQARGVLGTQYF. The CDR3 nucleotides read TGTGCCAGCAGCCAAGCCAGGGGCGTTCTGGGGACCCAGTACTTC.

The chain is built from TRBV20-1 and TRBJ1-1, with D maybe TRBD1 (6 bases). The germline gives CDR1 DFQATT, CDR2 SNEGSKA (reference sequence). Trimming removed 5 bases at V and 5 bases at J, with 9 bases between. The CDR3 extends over 11 amino acids. CDR3 amino acids: CSAGRGTEAFF. The DNA of the CDR3 is TGCAGTGCTGGAAGGGGGACTGAAGCTTTCTTT.

The rearrangement links TRBV27 to TRBJ1-5; 7 bases line up with TRBD1. The germline gives CDR1 MNHEY, CDR2 SMNVEV (reference sequence). This CDR3 has 15 amino acids. Trimming at V came to 5 bases and at J to 5 bases, leaving 9 bases not matched to a gene. The CDR3 protein is CASSPAGTEYQPQHF. CDR3 nucleotides: TGTGCCAGCAGTCCTGCCGGGACAGAGTATCAGCCCCAGCATTTT.

This sequence joins TRBV5-1 and TRBJ2-3, with 7 bases aligning to TRBD1. V was clipped by 0 bases and J by 1 base; unmatched bases: 5. Germline CDR1 and CDR2: SGHRS and YFSETQ. CDR3 length equals 16 residues. This CDR3 is CASSLDRGLGTDTQYF. The CDR3 coding sequence is TGCGCCAGCAGCTTGGATAGGGGGCTGGGCACAGATACGCAGTATTTT.

The chain combines TRBV3-1 (or the pseudogene TRBV3-2) with TRBJ1-4; TRBD1 aligns across 10 bases. There are 16 residues in the CDR3. The V gene's germline CDR1 is LGHDT and CDR2 YNNKEL (reference sequence). V lost 2 bases and J lost 10; bases outside the gene matches: 10. The CDR3 protein is CASSQRGTGAQGKLFF. The CDR3 DNA is TGTGCCAGCAGCCAAAGGGGGACAGGGGCCCAGGGAAAACTGTTTTTT.

The chain is built from TRBV3-1 (or the pseudogene TRBV3-2) and TRBJ2-6; D not certain. Trimming pared 3 bases from V and 6 bases from J, leaving 15 bases between. This CDR3 is built from 16 residues. The V gene's germline CDR1 is LGHDT and CDR2 YNNKEL (reference sequence). The chain's CDR3 is CASSHLLTPSANVLTF. Here the CDR3 DNA reads TGTGCCAGCAGCCATCTTTTAACTCCCTCGGCCAACGTCCTGACTTTC.

The count of this clone is one. The V and J genes are TRBV5-8 and TRBJ1-2; no clear D. Germline lookup yields CDR1 SGHTS and CDR2 YDEGEE. The length of the CDR3 is 12 residues. V was cut by 0 bases and J by 8 bases, with 8 bases left in between. The CDR3 DNA is TGTGCCAGCAGCTTGGTGGGGAGCGGCTACACCTTC. Translation: CASSLVGSGYTF.

This clone was recorded a few times. The chain links TRBV6-2 or TRBV6-3 to TRBJ1-5; no reliable D call. CDR1 MNHEY and CDR2 SVGEGT come from the germline V gene. The V end lost 2 bases, the J end lost 2 bases, and 10 bases lay between the germline ends. This CDR3 has 15 residues. The CDR3 DNA reads as TGTGCCAGCAGTTACACCTACTTCGGCAATCAGCCCCAGCATTTT. It translates to CASSYTYFGNQPQHF.

The chain couples TRBV6-5 to TRBJ2-3; 12 nucleotides line up with TRBD2. This CDR3 has 15 residues. CDR1 and CDR2 (germline): MNHEY, SVGAGI. J was trimmed by 0 bases and V by 6 bases; bases with no gene match: 1. The CDR3 spells CASRTSGGSTDTQYF. In nucleotides, the CDR3 is TGTGCCAGCAGGACTAGCGGGGGTAGCACAGATACGCAGTATTTT.

A word on this clone: The junction and the germline gene differ at one end; a read error may be behind it. The chain is built from TRBV7-2 and TRBJ2-7; TRBD1 matches 7 bases. There are 11 residues in the CDR3. Looked up from germline, CDR1 is SGHTA and CDR2 is FQGNSA. In DNA, the CDR3 is TGTGCCAGCAGCGCCACAGGGGCCCCTGACTTC. It yields the protein CASSATGAPDF.

The CDR3 protein is CASSTYTGELFF. The CDR3 DNA is TGTGCCAGCAGTACCTATACCGGGGAGCTGTTTTTT. The chain employs TRBV6-2 or TRBV6-3 and TRBJ2-2; D unresolved. The CDR3 has 12 amino acids. V was shortened by 5 bases and J by 5 bases, with 6 bases between the two germline ends. Germline loops: CDR1 MNHEY, CDR2 SVGEGT.

This chain uses TRBV10-3 with TRBJ1-4, with TRBD1 matching 7 bases. The CDR3 is 14 residues long. CDR1 is ENHRY, CDR2 SYGVKD, per germline. V lost 3 bases, J lost 8 bases, and 6 bases stayed unmatched. CDR3 nucleotide sequence: TGTGCCATCAGTGAACAGGGGCCTGAGGAAAAACTGTTTTTT. Residues: CAISEQGPEEKLFF.